The 4 T cell receptor beta chains below were found in one sample sequenced in a study of CD4 T cells in relation to SARS-CoV-2 and coronaviruses. Repertoires were generated with immunoSEQ multiplex PCR, while TCRdb's copy carries only in-frame clones and drops some. The repertoire includes about 25,000 clones, 75% of them detected once, and 13% sits in the top ten. Unexposed donor CD4+ T cells date from about 2011-2018, before the COVID-19 pandemic. After nine to ten days of culture, CD4+ T cells were isolated. No antigen has been assigned to these receptors. Material: CD4+ T cells from PBMCs, cultured in vitro. The receptors were gathered from a human donor in good health.

The V call is TRBV9, the J call TRBJ1-1; a possible D gene is TRBD1 (6 bases). The germline V gene has CDR1 SGDLS and CDR2 YYNGEE. The V end was cut by 3 bases, the J end by 4 bases, with 10 bases between. This CDR3 region has 13 residues. CDR3 nucleotide sequence: TGTGCCAGCAGCGGCGGGACACGCACTGAAGCTTTCTTT. This encodes CASSGGTRTEAFF.

V is TRBV7-2 and J is TRBJ2-2; TRBD2 aligns across 10 bases. CDR3 length: 17 residues. The germline gives CDR1 SGHTA, CDR2 FQGNSA. J gave up 6 bases and V 4 bases, and 11 bases lay outside the gene matches. The CDR3 protein is CASSYRVPSGSAGELFF. Here the CDR3 DNA reads TGTGCCAGCAGCTATAGAGTCCCTAGCGGGAGTGCCGGGGAGCTGTTTTTT.

The chain employs TRBV29-1 and TRBJ2-7; 7 nucleotides agree with TRBD1. V lost 0 bases and J lost 1; bases outside the gene matches: 3. CDR1 and CDR2 (germline): SQVTM, ANQGSEA. This CDR3 comprises 14 residues. This CDR3 is CSVEDGQESYEQYF. The CDR3 region has the DNA TGCAGCGTTGAAGACGGACAGGAGTCCTACGAGCAGTACTTC.

This chain joins TRBV6-1 and TRBJ2-4; the match to TRBD2 covers 11 bases. V lost 1 base to trimming and J lost 14 bases; unmatched junction nucleotides: 7. This CDR3 spans 14 amino acids. Germline V gene sequence: CDR1 MNHNS, CDR2 SASEGT. CDR3: CASSEVNSGGAEYF. CDR3 DNA sequence: TGTGCCAGCAGTGAAGTTAATAGCGGGGGGGCGGAGTACTTC.